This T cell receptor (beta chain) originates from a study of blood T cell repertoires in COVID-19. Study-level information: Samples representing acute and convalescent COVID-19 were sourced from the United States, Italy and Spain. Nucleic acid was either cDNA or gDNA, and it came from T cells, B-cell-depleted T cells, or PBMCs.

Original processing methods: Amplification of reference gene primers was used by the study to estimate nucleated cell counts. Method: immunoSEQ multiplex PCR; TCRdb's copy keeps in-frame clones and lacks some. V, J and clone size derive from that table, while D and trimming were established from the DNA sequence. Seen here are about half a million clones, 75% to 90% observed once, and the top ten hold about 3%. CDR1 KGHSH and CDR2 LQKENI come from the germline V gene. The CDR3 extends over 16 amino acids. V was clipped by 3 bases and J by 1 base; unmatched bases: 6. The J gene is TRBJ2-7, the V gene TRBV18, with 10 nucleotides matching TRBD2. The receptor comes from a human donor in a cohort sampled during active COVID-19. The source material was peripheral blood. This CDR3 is CASSPLASGGSYEQYF. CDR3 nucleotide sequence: TGTGCCAGCTCACCGCTCGCTAGCGGGGGATCCTACGAGCAGTACTTC.